This is a list of T cell receptor beta chains from one sample in a study of T cell repertoires in cytomegalovirus infection. From the reads, TCRdb called clonotypes with MiXCR, one entry per CDR3 protein. The sample holds 290,000 or so distinct CDR3 sequences, approximately 10% seen once. Sequencing input: PBMCs. These TCRs come from a human donor in good health (CMV status not recorded). Some clones in this sample may be carry-over from other donors' samples. Both conserved end residues are part of each CDR3.

j_call: TRBJ2-1; v_call: TRBV29-1; cdr3_aa: CSVEFTSAYNEQFF
j_call: TRBJ2-1; v_call: TRBV20-1; cdr3_aa: CSARAHETSGGAEQFF
j_call: TRBJ2-2; v_call: TRBV7-2; cdr3_aa: CASSLARGAFGGELFF
j_call: TRBJ1-4; v_call: TRBV7-7; cdr3_aa: CASSAGPGTEKLFF
j_call: TRBJ2-5; v_call: TRBV20-1; cdr3_aa: CSAPGGGQRETQYF
j_call: TRBJ2-2; v_call: TRBV5-6; cdr3_aa: CASSYLTSNTGELFF
j_call: TRBJ2-7; v_call: TRBV7-6; cdr3_aa: CASSYRDRGPLDEQYF
j_call: TRBJ1-2; v_call: TRBV6-2/TRBV6-3; cdr3_aa: CASSYGAGTGDGYTF
j_call: TRBJ2-1; v_call: TRBV4-1; cdr3_aa: CASSQDLLAGDYEQFF
j_call: TRBJ1-5; v_call: TRBV20-1; cdr3_aa: CSASVGGRNQPQHF
j_call: TRBJ2-5; v_call: TRBV5-5; cdr3_aa: CASSLNSGGAETQYF
j_call: TRBJ1-2; v_call: TRBV20-1; cdr3_aa: CSARVSGDSFYGYTF
j_call: TRBJ1-1; v_call: TRBV13; cdr3_aa: CASSPPSSMNTEAFF